This TCR beta chain was identified during a study of blood T cell repertoires in COVID-19. Measured with immunoSEQ multiplex PCR; TCRdb has only the in-frame clones, and not every one. The sample has roughly 390,000 clones; around 87% are singletons. Germline V gene sequence: CDR1 SGHTA, CDR2 FQGNSA. This CDR3 has 17 amino acids. The V gene end was trimmed by 4 bases and the J gene end by 4 bases; junction bases not matched to a gene: 7. The source material was peripheral blood. This sequence joins TRBV7-2 and TRBJ2-6; the match to TRBD2 covers 10 bases. This clonotype originated in a woman aged 25 to 39 with COVID-19, enrolled during active disease. CDR3 coding DNA: TGTGCCAGCAGCTACACCACTAGCGGGATCGGGGCCAACGTCCTGACTTTC. It is translated as CASSYTTSGIGANVLTF.